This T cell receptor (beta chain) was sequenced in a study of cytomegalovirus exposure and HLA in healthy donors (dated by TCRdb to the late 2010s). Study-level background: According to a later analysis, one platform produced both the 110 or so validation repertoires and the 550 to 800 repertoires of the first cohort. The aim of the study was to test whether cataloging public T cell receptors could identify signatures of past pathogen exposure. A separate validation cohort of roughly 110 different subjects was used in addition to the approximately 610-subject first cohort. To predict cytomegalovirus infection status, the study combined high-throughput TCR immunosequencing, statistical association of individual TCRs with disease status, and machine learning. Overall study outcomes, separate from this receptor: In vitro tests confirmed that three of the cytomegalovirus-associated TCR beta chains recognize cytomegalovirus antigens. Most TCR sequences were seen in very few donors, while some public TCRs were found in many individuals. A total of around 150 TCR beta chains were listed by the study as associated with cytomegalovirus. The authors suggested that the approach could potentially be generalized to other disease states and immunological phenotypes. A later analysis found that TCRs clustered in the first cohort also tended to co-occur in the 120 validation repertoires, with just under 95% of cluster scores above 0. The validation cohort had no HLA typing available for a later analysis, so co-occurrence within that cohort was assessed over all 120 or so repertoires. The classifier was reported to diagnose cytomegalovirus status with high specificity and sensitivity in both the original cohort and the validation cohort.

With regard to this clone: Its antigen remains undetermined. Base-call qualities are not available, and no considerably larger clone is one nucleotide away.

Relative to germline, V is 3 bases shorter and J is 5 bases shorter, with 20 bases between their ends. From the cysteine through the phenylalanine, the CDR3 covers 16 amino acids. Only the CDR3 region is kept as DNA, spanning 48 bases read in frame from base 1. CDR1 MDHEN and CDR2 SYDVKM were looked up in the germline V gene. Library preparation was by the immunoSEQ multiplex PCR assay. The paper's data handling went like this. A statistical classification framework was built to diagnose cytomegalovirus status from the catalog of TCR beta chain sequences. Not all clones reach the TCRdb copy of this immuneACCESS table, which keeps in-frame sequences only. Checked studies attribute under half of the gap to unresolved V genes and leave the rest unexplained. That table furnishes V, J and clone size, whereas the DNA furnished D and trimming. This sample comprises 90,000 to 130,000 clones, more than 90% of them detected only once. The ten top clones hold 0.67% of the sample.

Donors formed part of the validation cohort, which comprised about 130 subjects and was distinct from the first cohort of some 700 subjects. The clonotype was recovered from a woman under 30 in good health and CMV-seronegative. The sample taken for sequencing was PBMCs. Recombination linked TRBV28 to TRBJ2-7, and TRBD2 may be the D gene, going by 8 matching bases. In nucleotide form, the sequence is TGTGCCAGCAGTTTTGGAGGGGGCCCGGGGGGGGACGAGCAGTACTTC. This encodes CASSFGGGPGGDEQYF.